This TCR beta chain appears in the sequencing data of a study of cytomegalovirus exposure and HLA in healthy donors. A word on this clone: Its antigen remains unidentified.

PCR was performed using 60 Vbeta and 13 Jbeta primers. Sequencing used immunoSEQ multiplex PCR; TCRdb keeps in-frame clones, though not all of them. The sample includes about 120,000 clones, roughly 80% of them seen just once. This CDR3 is 14 amino acids long. CDR1 is SNHLY and CDR2 is FYNNEI in the germline V gene. V lost 4 bases, J lost 4 bases, and 3 bases stayed unmatched. Overall study findings and caveats: Serostatus for CMV was the only available immune exposure information. Cytomegalovirus-associated TCR beta chains were listed, numbering 164. The likely origin of a cluster of highly shared sequence variants was a sequencing artifact.

The sequenced sample was PBMCs. This TCR was recovered from a woman between 50 and 59 years old in good health and CMV-seronegative. The chain combines TRBV2 with TRBJ2-5; 10 bases fit TRBD2. The DNA for the CDR3 is TGTGCCAGCAGTGCCCGACTAGCGGGAGAGACCCAGTACTTC. Amino acids: CASSARLAGETQYF. The full variable domain, rest sourced from reference TRBV2 and TRBJ2-5, is EPEVTQTPSHQVTQMGQEVILRCVPISNHLYFYWYRQILGQKVEFLVSFYNNEISEKSEIFDDQFSVERPDGSNFTLKIRSTKLEDSAMYFCASSARLAGETQYFGPGTRLLVL.